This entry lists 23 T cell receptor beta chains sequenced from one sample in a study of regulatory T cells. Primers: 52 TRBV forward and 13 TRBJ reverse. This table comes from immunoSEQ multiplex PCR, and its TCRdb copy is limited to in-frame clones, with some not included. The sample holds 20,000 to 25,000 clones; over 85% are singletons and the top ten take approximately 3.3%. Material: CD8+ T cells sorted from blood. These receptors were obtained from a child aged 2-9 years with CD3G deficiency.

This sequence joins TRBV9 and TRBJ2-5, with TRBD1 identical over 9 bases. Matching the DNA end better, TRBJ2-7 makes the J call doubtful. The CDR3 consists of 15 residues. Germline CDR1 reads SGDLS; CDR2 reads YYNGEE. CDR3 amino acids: CASSAGQGSLHEQYF. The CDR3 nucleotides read TGTGCCAGCAGCGCGGGACAGGGTTCTTTGCACGAGCAGTACTTC.

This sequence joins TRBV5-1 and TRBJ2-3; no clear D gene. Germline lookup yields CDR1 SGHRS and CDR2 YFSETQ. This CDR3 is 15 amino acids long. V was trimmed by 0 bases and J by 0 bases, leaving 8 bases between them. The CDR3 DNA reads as TGCGCCAGCAGCTTGGCAGGACCCAGCACAGATACGCAGTATTTT. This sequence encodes CASSLAGPSTDTQYF.

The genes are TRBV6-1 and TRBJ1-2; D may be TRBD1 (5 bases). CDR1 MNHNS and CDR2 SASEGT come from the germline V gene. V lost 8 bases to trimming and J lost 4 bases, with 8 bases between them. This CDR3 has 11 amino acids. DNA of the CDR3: TGTGCCAGCGGGACGGCCTATGGCTACACCTTC. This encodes CASGTAYGYTF.

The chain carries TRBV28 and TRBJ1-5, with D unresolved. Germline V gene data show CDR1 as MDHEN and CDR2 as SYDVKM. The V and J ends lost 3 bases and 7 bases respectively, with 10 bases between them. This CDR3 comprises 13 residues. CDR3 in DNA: TGTGCCAGCAGTTTTGGAGGAGAGCAGCCCCAGCATTTT. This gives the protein CASSFGGEQPQHF.

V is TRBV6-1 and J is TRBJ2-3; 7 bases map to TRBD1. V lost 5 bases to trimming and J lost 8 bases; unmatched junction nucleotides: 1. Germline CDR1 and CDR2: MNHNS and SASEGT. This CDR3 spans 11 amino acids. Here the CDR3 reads CASSPGGTQYF. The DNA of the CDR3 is TGTGCCAGCAGTCCAGGGGGTACGCAGTATTTT.

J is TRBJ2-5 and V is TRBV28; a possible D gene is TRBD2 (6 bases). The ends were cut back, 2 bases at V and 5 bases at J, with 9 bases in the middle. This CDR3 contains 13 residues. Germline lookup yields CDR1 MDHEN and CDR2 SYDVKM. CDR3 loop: CASSLAGWETQYF. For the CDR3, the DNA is TGTGCCAGCAGTTTAGCGGGGTGGGAGACCCAGTACTTC.

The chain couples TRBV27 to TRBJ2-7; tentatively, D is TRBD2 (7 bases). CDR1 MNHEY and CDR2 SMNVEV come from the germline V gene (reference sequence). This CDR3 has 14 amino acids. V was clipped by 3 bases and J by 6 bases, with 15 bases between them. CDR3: CASSLGGGLSEQYF. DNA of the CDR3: TGTGCCAGCAGTTTGGGGGGGGGCCTAAGCGAGCAGTACTTC.

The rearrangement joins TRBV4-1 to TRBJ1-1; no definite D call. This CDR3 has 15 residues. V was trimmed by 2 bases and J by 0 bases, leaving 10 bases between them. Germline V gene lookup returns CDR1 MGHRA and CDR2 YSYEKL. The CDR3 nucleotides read TGCGCCAGCAGCCAAACAATAGCCCTGAACACTGAAGCTTTCTTT. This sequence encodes CASSQTIALNTEAFF.

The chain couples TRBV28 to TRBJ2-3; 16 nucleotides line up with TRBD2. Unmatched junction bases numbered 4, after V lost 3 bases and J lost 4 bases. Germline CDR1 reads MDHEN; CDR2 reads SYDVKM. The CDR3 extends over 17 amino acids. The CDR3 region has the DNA TGTGCCAGCAGTTTTATGGGACTAGCGGGAGGGCCAGATACGCAGTATTTT. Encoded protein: CASSFMGLAGGPDTQYF.

This CDR3 reads CASSLVGTYNEQFF. Written as DNA, the CDR3 is TGTGCCAGCAGCTTAGTGGGGACCTACAATGAGCAGTTCTTC. This chain links TRBV11-3 with TRBJ2-1; D unresolved. The V end lost 1 base, the J end lost 2 bases, and 6 bases lay between the germline ends. This CDR3 spans 14 amino acids. In germline, CDR1 is SGHNT, CDR2 YENEEA.

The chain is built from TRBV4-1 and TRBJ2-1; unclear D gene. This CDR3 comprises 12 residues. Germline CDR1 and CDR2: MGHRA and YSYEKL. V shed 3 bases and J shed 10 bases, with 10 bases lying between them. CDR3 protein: CASSHPGREQFF. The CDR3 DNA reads TGCGCCAGCAGCCATCCCGGCCGAGAGCAGTTCTTC.

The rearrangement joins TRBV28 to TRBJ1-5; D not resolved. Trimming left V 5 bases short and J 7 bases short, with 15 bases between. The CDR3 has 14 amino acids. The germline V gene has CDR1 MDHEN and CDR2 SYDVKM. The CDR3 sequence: CASSGLDAIQPQHF. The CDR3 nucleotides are TGTGCCAGCAGTGGGCTAGATGCAATCCAGCCCCAGCATTTT. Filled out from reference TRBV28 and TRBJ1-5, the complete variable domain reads DVKVTQSSRYLVKRTGEKVFLECVQDMDHENMFWYRQDPGLGLRLIYFSYDVKMKEKGDIPEGYSVSREKKERFSLILESASTNQTSMYLCASSGLDAIQPQHFGDGTRLSIL.

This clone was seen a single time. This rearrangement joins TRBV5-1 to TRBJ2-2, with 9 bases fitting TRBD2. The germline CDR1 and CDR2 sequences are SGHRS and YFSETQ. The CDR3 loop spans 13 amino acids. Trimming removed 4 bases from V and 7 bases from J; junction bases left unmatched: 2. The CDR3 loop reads CASSIAGVGELFF. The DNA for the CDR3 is TGCGCCAGCAGCATAGCGGGAGTCGGGGAGCTGTTTTTT.

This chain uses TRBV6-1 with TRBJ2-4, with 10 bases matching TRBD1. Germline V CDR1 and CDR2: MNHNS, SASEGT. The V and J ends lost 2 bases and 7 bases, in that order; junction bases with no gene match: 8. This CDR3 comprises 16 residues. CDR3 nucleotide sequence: TGTGCCAGCAGTGAAACGGGACAGGGGTTGGGGAACATTCAGTACTTC. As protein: CASSETGQGLGNIQYF.

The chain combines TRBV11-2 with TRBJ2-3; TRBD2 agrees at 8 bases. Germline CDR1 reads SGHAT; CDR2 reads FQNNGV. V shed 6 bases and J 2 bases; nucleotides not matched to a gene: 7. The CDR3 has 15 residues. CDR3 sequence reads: CASSAIAGNTDTQYF. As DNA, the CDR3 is TGTGCCAGCAGTGCCATAGCGGGGAACACAGATACGCAGTATTTT. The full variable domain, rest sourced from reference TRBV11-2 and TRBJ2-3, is EAGVAQSPRYKIIEKRQSVAFWCNPISGHATLYWYQQILGQGPKLLIQFQNNGVVDDSQLPKDRFSAERLKGVDSTLKIQPAKLEDSAVYLCASSAIAGNTDTQYFGPGTRLTVL.

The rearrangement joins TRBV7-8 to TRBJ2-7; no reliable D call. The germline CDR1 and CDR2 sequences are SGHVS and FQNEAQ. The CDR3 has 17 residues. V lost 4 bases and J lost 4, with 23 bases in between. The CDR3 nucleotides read TGTGCCAGCAGCTCCGATCCGATGACTGCCCCTAGGTACGAGCAGTACTTC. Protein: CASSSDPMTAPRYEQYF. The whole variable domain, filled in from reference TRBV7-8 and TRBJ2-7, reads GAGVSQSPRYKVAKRGQDVALRCDPISGHVSLFWYQQALGQGPEFLTYFQNEAQLDKSGLPSDRFFAERPEGSVSTLKIQRTQQEDSAVYLCASSSDPMTAPRYEQYFGPGTRLTVT.

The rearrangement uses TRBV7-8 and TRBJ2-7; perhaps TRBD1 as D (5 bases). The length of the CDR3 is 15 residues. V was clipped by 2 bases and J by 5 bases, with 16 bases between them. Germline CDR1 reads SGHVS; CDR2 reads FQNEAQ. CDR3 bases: TGTGCCAGCAGCTTATCTAGTCCAGGGTCTCACGAGCAGTACTTC. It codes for CASSLSSPGSHEQYF.

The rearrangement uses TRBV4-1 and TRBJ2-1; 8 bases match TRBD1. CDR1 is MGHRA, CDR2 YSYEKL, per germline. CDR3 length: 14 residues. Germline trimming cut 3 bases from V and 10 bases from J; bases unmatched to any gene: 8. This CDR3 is CASSHVPGGQEQFF. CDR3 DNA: TGCGCCAGCAGCCACGTACCAGGGGGCCAGGAGCAGTTCTTC.

CDR3 sequence reads: CASSLGGEGLGYEQYF. The DNA of the CDR3 is TGCGCCAGCAGCTTGGGGGGAGAGGGGCTCGGATACGAGCAGTACTTC. The chain uses TRBV5-1 and TRBJ2-7; either TRBD1 or TRBD2 may supply D (5 bases each). The germline V and J ends were trimmed by 0 bases and 4 bases, with 17 bases remaining between them. Germline V gene data show CDR1 as SGHRS and CDR2 as YFSETQ. The CDR3 is 16 amino acids.

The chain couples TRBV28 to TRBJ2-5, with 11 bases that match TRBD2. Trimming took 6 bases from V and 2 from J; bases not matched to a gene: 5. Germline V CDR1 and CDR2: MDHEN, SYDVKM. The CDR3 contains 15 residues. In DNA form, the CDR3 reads TGTGCCAGCAGCCCGGGACTAGCGGATCAAGAGACCCAGTACTTC. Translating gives CASSPGLADQETQYF.

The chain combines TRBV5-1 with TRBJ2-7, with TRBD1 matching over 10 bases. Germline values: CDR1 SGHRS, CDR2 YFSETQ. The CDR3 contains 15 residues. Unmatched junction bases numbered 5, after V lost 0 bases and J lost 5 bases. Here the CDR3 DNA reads TGCGCCAGCAGCTTGGGACAGGGGGCGAGGGACGAGCAGTACTTC. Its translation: CASSLGQGARDEQYF.

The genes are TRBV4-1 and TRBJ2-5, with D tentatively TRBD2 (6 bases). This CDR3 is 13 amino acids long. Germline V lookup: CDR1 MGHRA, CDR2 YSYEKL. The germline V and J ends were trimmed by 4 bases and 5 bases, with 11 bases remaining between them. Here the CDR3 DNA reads TGCGCCAGCAGCCGCGGGATAGCGGAGACCCAGTACTTC. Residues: CASSRGIAETQYF.

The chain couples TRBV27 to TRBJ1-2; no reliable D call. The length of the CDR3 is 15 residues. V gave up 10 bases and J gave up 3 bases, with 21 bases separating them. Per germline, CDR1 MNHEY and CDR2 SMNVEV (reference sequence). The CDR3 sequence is CAILSKGEHHYGYTF. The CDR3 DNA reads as TGTGCCATCCTCTCGAAGGGCGAGCACCACTATGGCTACACCTTC.